A single sample is the source of the 9 T cell receptor beta chains below, sequenced in a study of T-cell memory formation after mild COVID-19. MiXCR was run by TCRdb on the 5' RACE reads, yielding one entry per CDR3 protein. The sample lists fewer than 700,000 distinct CDR3 sequences, roughly 17% seen once, with more than 10% in the top ten. Sequencing used PBMCs or a T cell subset sorted from them (not recorded which). These receptors originate from an adult woman who had mild COVID-19 (a few samples of this study predate the infection). Cell type and time point are not known.

There are a few counts of this clonotype. The rearrangement uses TRBV2 and TRBJ2-7; D unclear. The CDR3 contains 15 residues. Germline CDR1 is SNHLY and CDR2 is FYNNEI. Trimming cost V 2 bases and J 1 base, with 12 bases left between them. CDR3 sequence (DNA): TGTGCCAGCAGTGAATCCCGACTGGTGTCCTACGAGCAGTACTTC. It codes for CASSESRLVSYEQYF. Full variable domain (remainder filled in from reference TRBV2 and TRBJ2-7): EPEVTQTPSHQVTQMGQEVILRCVPISNHLYFYWYRQILGQKVEFLVSFYNNEISEKSEIFDDQFSVERPDGSNFTLKIRSTKLEDSAMYFCASSESRLVSYEQYFGPGTRLTVT.

This clonotype was found a few times. This CDR3 is CASSLAMAQHQETQYF. The CDR3 bases are TGCGCCAGCAGCTTAGCTATGGCACAGCACCAAGAGACCCAGTACTTC. The rearrangement uses TRBV5-1 and TRBJ2-5; D gene ambiguous. Germline V gene lookup returns CDR1 SGHRS and CDR2 YFSETQ. Trimming left V 2 bases short and J 0 bases short, with 14 bases between. The CDR3 is 16 residues long.

The V call is TRBV20-1, the J call TRBJ2-5; TRBD1 agrees at 8 bases. Germline V gene lookup returns CDR1 DFQATT and CDR2 SNEGSKA (reference sequence). Trimming took 0 bases from V and 5 from J; bases not matched to a gene: 11. The CDR3 loop spans 16 amino acids. The CDR3 spells CSARDGRRGQRETQYF. DNA for the CDR3: TGCAGTGCTAGAGATGGACGCAGGGGGCAGAGGGAGACCCAGTACTTC.

The chain joins TRBV12-3 or TRBV12-4 to TRBJ2-3, with 9 bases matching TRBD2. CDR3 size: 15 residues. Trimming cost V 6 bases and J 0 bases; bases outside gene matches: 4. The CDR3 loop reads CASSDSGSSTDTQYF. DNA for the CDR3: TGTGCCAGCAGCGATAGCGGGAGTAGCACAGATACGCAGTATTTT.

The chain links TRBV5-4 to TRBJ2-2; TRBD1 matches 9 bases. CDR3 length: 16 residues. Per germline, CDR1 SGHNT and CDR2 YYREEE (reference sequence). V was clipped by 3 bases and J by 5 bases; unmatched bases: 8. In DNA, the CDR3 is TGTGCCAGCAGCTCCGGACAGGGGTTGGGGACCGGGGAGCTGTTTTTT. Its protein product is CASSSGQGLGTGELFF.

This clonotype has only a few counts. J is TRBJ2-1 and V is TRBV13, with 7 bases matching TRBD2. Germline lookup yields CDR1 PRHDT and CDR2 FYEKMQ (reference sequence). V lost 6 bases to trimming and J lost 7 bases; unmatched junction nucleotides: 3. CDR3 size: 12 residues. Written as DNA, the CDR3 is TGTGCCAGCAGACAAGCGGGGAATGAGCAGTTCTTC. Protein: CASRQAGNEQFF.

This clonotype was seen only a few times. The chain employs TRBV6-5 and TRBJ2-1; 10 bases match TRBD2. The CDR3 is 18 residues long. With 0 bases clipped from V and 5 bases from J, the junction kept 10 bases outside the gene matches. Germline V gene data show CDR1 as MNHEY and CDR2 as SVGAGI. This chain's CDR3 is CASSYSGLAGGGDNEQFF. Written as DNA, the CDR3 is TGTGCCAGCAGTTACTCGGGCTTAGCGGGAGGAGGGGACAATGAGCAGTTCTTC.

The J gene is TRBJ2-2, the V gene TRBV5-1; D tentatively reads TRBD1 or TRBD2 (5 bases each). Looked up from germline, CDR1 is SGHRS and CDR2 is YFSETQ. The CDR3 runs 15 residues. V lost 0 bases and J 2 bases, leaving 8 bases between the germline ends. Here the CDR3 reads CASSLDGTNTGELFF. The DNA for the CDR3 is TGCGCCAGCAGCTTGGACGGGACCAACACCGGGGAGCTGTTTTTT.

This clonotype was picked up a small number of times. This CDR3 is CASSPFDGRAINEQYF. The DNA for the CDR3 is TGTGCCAGCAGCCCTTTTGACGGGAGGGCCATTAACGAGCAGTACTTC. V and J are TRBV27 and TRBJ2-7; 8 bases are a match to TRBD2. The V gene end was trimmed by 6 bases and the J gene end by 5 bases; junction bases not matched to a gene: 15. This CDR3 has 16 residues. The germline V gene encodes CDR1 MNHEY and CDR2 SMNVEV (reference sequence).